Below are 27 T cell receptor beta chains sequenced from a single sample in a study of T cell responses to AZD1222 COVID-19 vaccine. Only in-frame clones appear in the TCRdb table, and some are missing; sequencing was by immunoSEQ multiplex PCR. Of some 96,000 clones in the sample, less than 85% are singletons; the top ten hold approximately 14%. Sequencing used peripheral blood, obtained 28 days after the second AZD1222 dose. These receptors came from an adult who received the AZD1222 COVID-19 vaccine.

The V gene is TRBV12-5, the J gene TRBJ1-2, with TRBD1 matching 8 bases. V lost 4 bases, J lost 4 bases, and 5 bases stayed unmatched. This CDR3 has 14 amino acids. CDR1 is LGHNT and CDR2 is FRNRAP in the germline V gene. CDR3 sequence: CASGSTGTGYGYTF. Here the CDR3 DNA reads TGTGCTAGTGGTTCCACCGGGACAGGCTATGGCTACACCTTC.

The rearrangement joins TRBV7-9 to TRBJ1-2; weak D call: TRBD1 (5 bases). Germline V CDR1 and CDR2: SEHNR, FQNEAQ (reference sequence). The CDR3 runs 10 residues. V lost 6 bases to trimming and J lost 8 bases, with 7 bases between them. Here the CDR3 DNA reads TGTGCCAGCAGGACAGAGGGCTACACCTTC. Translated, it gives CASRTEGYTF.

CDR3 sequence reads: CASSASQGSYEQYF. The CDR3 DNA reads TGTGCCAGCAGCGCCTCCCAGGGTTCCTACGAGCAGTACTTC. This chain links TRBV7-2 with TRBJ2-7; maybe TRBD1 (5 bases). Trimming left V 5 bases short and J 1 base short, with 12 bases between. The CDR3 loop spans 14 amino acids. In germline, CDR1 is SGHTA, CDR2 FQGNSA.

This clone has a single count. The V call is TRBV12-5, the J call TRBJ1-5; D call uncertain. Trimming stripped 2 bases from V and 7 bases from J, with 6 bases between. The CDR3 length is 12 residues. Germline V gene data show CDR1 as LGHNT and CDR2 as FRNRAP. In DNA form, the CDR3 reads TGTGCTAGTGGTTTGACGGTACAGCCCCAGCATTTT. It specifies CASGLTVQPQHF.

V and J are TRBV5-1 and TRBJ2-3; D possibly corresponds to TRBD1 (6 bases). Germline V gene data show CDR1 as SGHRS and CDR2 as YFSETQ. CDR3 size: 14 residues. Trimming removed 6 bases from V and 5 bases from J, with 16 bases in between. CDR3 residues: CASTRTGTRDTQYF. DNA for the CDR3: TGCGCCAGCACCCGCACCGGGACACGAGATACGCAGTATTTT.

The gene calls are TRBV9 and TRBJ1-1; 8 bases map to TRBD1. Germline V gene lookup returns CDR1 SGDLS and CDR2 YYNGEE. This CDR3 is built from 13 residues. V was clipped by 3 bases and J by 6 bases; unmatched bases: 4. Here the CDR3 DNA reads TGTGCCAGCAGCGAGACAGGGGCGGCTGAAGCTTTCTTT. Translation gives CASSETGAAEAFF. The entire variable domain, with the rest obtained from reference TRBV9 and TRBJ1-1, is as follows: DSGVTQTPKHLITATGQRVTLRCSPRSGDLSVYWYQQSLDQGLQFLIQYYNGEERAKGNILERFSAQQFPDLHSELNLSSLELGDSALYFCASSETGAAEAFFGQGTRLTVV.

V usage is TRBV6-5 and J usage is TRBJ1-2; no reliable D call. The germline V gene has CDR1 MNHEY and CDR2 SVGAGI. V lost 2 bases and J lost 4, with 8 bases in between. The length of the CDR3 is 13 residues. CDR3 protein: CASSYRAFYGYTF. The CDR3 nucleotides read TGTGCCAGCAGTTACCGGGCCTTCTATGGCTACACCTTC.

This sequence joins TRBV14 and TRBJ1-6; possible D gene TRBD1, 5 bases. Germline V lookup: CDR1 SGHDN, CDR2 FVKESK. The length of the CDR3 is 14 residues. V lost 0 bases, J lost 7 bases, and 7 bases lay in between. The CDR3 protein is CASSQETANSPLHF. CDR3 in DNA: TGTGCCAGCAGCCAAGAGACAGCCAATTCACCCCTCCACTTT. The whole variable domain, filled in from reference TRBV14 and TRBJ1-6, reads EAGVTQFPSHSVIEKGQTVTLRCDPISGHDNLYWYRRVMGKEIKFLLHFVKESKQDESGMPNNRFLAERTGGTYSTLKVQPAELEDSGVYFCASSQETANSPLHFGNGTRLTVT.

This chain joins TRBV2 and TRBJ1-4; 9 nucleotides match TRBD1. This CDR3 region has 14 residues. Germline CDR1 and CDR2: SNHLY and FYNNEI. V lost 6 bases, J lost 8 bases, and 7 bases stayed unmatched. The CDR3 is CASRTQGANEKLFF. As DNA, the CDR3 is TGTGCCAGCAGGACACAGGGGGCGAACGAAAAACTGTTTTTT.

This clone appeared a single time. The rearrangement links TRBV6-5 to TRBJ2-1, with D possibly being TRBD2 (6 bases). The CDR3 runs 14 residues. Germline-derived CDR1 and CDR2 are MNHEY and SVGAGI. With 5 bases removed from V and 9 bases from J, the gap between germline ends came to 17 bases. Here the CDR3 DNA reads TGTGCCAGCAGTCCCCAGAAGCGGCGGGGTGAGCAGTTCTTC. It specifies CASSPQKRRGEQFF.

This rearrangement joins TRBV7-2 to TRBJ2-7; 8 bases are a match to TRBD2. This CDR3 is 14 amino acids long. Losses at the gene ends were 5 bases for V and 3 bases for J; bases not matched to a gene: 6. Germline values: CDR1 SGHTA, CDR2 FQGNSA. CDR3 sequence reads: CASSTGLGYYEQYF. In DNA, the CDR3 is TGTGCCAGCAGCACGGGACTAGGATACTACGAGCAGTACTTC.

CDR3 bases: TGCGCCAGCAGCTTGGCCGAGGTGGGCTATGGCTACACCTTC. Translating it yields CASSLAEVGYGYTF. The chain uses TRBV5-1 and TRBJ1-2, with D unresolved. The CDR3 extends over 14 amino acids. V lost 0 bases to trimming and J lost 4 bases, with 10 bases between them. Germline V gene sequence: CDR1 SGHRS, CDR2 YFSETQ. The full variable domain, in which reference TRBV5-1 and TRBJ1-2 provide the parts outside the CDR3, is KAGVTQTPRYLIKTRGQQVTLSCSPISGHRSVSWYQQTPGQGLQFLFEYFSETQRNKGNFPGRFSGRQFSNSRSEMNVSTLELGDSALYLCASSLAEVGYGYTFGSGTRLTVV.

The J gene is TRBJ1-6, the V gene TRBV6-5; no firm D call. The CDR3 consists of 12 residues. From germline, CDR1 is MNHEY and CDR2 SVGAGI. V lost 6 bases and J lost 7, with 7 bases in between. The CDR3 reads CASRETNSPLHF. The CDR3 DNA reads TGTGCCAGCAGAGAGACGAATTCACCCCTCCACTTT.

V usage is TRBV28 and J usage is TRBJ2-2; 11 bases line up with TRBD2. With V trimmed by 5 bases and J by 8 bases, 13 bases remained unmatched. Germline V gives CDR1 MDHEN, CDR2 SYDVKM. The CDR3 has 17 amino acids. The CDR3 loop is CASSLPKPGLAVGELFF. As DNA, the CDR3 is TGTGCCAGCAGTCTTCCGAAACCGGGACTAGCGGTTGGGGAGCTGTTTTTT. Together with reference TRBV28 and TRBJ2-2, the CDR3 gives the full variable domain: DVKVTQSSRYLVKRTGEKVFLECVQDMDHENMFWYRQDPGLGLRLIYFSYDVKMKEKGDIPEGYSVSREKKERFSLILESASTNQTSMYLCASSLPKPGLAVGELFFGEGSRLTVL.

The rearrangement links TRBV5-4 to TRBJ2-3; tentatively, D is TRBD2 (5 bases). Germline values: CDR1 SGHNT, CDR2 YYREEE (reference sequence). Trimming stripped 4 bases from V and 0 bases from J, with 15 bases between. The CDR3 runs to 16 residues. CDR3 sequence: CASSSPQRSSTDTQYF. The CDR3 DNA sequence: TGTGCCAGCAGCAGCCCCCAGCGGAGTAGCACAGATACGCAGTATTTT.

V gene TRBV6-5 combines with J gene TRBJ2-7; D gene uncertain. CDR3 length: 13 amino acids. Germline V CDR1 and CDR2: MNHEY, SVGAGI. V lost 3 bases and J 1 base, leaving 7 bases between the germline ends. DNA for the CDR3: TGTGCCAGCAGTTATGGGATTTCCTACGAGCAGTACTTC. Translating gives CASSYGISYEQYF.

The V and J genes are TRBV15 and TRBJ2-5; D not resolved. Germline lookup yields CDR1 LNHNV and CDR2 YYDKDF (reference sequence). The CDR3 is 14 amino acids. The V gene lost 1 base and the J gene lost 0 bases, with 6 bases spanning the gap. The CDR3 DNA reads TGTGCCACCAGCAGAGGACAAAACCAAGAGACCCAGTACTTC. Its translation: CATSRGQNQETQYF.

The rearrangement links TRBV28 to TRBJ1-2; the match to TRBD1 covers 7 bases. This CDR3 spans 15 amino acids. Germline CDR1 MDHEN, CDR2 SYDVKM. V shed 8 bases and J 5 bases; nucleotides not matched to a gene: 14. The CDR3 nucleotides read TGTGCCAGCGGAGAACAGGGGACCGCACGGTATGGCTACACCTTC. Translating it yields CASGEQGTARYGYTF.

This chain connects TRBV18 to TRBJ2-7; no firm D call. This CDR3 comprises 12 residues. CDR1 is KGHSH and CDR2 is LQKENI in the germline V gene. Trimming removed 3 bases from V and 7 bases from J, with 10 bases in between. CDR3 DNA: TGTGCCAGCTCACCCCCGACCAGGGAGCAGTACTTC. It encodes CASSPPTREQYF.

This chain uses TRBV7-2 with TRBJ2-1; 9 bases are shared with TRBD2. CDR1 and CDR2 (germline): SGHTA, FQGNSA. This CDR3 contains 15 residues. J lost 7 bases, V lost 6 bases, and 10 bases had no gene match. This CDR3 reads CASSSLASGTNEQFF. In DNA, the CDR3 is TGTGCCAGCAGTTCCCTGGCTAGCGGGACGAATGAGCAGTTCTTC.

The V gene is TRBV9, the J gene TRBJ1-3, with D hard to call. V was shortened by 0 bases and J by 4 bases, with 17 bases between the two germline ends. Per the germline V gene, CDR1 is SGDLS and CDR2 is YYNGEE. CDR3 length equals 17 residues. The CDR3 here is CASSVGAGLGRGNTIYF. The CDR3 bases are TGTGCCAGCAGCGTAGGGGCCGGGTTGGGGAGAGGAAACACCATATATTTT. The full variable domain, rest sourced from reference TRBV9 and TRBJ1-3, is DSGVTQTPKHLITATGQRVTLRCSPRSGDLSVYWYQQSLDQGLQFLIQYYNGEERAKGNILERFSAQQFPDLHSELNLSSLELGDSALYFCASSVGAGLGRGNTIYFGEGSWLTVV.

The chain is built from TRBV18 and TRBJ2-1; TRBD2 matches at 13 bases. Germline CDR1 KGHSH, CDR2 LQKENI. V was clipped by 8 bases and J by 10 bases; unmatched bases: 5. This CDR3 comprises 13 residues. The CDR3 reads CASGLAGVQEQFF. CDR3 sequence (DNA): TGTGCCAGCGGACTAGCGGGAGTTCAGGAGCAGTTCTTC.

The CDR3 DNA sequence: TGTGCCAGCAGTTTTTGGGTAGCCCAAGATCGAAACTACAATGAGCAGTTCTTC. It is translated as CASSFWVAQDRNYNEQFF. The V call is TRBV27, the J call TRBJ2-1; D uncertain. With 3 bases removed from V and 3 bases from J, the gap between germline ends came to 21 bases. CDR3 length: 18 residues. CDR1 and CDR2 from the germline V gene are MNHEY and SMNVEV (reference sequence).

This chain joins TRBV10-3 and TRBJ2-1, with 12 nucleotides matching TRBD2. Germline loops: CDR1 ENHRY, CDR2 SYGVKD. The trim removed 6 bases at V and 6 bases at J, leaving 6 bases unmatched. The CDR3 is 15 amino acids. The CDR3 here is CAISQTSGGINEQFF. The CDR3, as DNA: TGTGCCATCAGCCAAACTAGCGGGGGGATCAATGAGCAGTTCTTC.

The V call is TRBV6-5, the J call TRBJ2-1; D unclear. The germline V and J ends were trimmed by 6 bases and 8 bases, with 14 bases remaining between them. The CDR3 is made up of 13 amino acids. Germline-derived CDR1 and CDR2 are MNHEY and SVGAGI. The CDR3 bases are TGTGCCAGCAGACCGAAAGTGGGGTATGAGCAGTTCTTC. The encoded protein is CASRPKVGYEQFF.

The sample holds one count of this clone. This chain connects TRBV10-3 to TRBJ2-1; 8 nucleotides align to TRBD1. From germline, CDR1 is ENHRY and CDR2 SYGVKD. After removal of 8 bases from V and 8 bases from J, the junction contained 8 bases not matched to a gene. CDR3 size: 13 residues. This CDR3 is CAIVAGGKHEQFF. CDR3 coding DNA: TGTGCCATCGTGGCAGGGGGCAAGCATGAGCAGTTCTTC.

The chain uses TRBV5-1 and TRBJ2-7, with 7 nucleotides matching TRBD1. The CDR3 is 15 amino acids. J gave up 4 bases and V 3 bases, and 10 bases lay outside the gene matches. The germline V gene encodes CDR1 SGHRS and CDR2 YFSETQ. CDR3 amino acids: CASSSTGQERYEQYF. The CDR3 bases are TGCGCCAGCAGCTCTACAGGACAGGAGCGGTACGAGCAGTACTTC.